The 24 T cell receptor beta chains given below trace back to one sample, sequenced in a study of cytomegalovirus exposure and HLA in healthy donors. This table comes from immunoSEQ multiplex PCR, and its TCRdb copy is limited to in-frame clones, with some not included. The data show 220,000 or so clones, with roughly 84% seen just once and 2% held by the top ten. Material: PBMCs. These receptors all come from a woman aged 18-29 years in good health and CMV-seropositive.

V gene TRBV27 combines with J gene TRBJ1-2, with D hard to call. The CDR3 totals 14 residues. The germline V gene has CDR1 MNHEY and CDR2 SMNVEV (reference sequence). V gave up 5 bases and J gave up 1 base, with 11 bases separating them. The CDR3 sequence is CASSGLGRNYGYTF. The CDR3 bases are TGTGCCAGCAGTGGGTTGGGCCGTAACTATGGCTACACCTTC.

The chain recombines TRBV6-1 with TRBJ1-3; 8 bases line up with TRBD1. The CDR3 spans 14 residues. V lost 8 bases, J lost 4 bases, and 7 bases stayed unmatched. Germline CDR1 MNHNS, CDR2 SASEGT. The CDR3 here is CASGSRGHGNTIYF. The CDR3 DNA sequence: TGTGCCAGCGGATCCAGGGGGCACGGAAACACCATATATTTT.

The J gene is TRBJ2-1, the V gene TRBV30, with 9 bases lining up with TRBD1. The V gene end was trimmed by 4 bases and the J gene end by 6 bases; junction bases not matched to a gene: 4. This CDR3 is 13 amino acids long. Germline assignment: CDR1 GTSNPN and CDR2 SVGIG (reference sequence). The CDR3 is CAWTPGQGNEQFF. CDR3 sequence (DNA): TGTGCCTGGACGCCGGGACAGGGCAATGAGCAGTTCTTC.

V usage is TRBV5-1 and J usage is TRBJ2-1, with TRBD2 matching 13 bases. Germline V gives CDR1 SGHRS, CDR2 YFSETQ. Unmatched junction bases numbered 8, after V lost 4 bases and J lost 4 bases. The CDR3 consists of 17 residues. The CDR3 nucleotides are TGCGCCAGCAGCCTGGGGACTAGCGGGATATCATACAATGAGCAGTTCTTC. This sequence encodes CASSLGTSGISYNEQFF.

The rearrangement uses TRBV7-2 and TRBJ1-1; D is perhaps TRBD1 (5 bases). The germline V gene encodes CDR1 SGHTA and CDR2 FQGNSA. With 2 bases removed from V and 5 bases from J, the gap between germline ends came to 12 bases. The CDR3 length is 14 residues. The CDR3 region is CASSLSGGGTEAFF. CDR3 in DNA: TGTGCCAGCAGCTTATCCGGGGGAGGGACTGAAGCTTTCTTT.

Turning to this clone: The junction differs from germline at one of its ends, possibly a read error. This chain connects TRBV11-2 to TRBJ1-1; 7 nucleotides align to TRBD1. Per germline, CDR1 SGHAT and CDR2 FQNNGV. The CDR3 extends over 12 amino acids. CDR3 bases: TGTGCCAGCAGCCATACGTCCGGGACAGAAATATTT. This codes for CASSHTSGTEIF.

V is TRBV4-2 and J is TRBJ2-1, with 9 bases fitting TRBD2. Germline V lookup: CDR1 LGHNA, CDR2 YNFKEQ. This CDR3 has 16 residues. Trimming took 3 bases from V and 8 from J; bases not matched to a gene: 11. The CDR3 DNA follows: TGTGCCAGCAGCCAGGAAGAGGCGATAGCGGGAGATGAGCAGTTCTTC. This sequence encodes CASSQEEAIAGDEQFF.

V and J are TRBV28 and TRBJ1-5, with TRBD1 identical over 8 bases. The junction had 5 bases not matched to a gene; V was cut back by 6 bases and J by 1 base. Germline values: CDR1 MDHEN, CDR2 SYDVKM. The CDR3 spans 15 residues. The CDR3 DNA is TGTGCCAGCAGGCCACAGGGGGTAAGCAATCAGCCCCAGCATTTT. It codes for CASRPQGVSNQPQHF.

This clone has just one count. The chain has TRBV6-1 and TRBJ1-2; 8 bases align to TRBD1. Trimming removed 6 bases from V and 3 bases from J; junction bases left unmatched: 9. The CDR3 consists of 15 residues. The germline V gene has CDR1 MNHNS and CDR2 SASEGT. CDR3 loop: CASSEPGQEYYGYTF. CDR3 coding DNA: TGTGCCAGCAGCGAGCCGGGACAGGAATACTATGGCTACACCTTC.

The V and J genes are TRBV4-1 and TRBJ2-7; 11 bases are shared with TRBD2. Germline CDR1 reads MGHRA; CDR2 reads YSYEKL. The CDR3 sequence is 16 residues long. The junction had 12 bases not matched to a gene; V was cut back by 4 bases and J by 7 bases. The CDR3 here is CASSPQQTSGSLEQYF. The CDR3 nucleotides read TGCGCCAGCAGCCCACAACAAACTAGCGGGAGCTTAGAGCAGTACTTC.

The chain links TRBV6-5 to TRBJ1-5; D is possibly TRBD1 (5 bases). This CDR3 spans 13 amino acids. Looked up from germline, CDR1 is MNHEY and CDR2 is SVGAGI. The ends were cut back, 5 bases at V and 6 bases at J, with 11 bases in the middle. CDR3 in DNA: TGTGCCAGCAGTCAGGGAAGAGTTCAGCCCCAGCATTTT. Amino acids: CASSQGRVQPQHF.

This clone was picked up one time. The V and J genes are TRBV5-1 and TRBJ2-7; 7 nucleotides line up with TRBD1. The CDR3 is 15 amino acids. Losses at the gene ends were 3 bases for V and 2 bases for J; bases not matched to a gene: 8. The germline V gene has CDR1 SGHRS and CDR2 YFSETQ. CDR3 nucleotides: TGCGCCAGCAGCTCGACAGGGCGCAGTCCCTACGAGCAGTACTTC. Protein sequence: CASSSTGRSPYEQYF.

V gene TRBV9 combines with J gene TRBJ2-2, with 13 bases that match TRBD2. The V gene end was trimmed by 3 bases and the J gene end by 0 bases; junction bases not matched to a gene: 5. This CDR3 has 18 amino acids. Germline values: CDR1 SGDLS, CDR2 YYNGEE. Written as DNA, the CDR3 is TGTGCCAGCAGCGGACGACTAGCGGGAGGAACGAACACCGGGGAGCTGTTTTTT. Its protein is CASSGRLAGGTNTGELFF.

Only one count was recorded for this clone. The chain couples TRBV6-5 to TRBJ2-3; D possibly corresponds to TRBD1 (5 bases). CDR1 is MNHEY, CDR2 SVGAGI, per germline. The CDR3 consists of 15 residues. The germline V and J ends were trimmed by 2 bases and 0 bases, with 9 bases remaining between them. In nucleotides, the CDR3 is TGTGCCAGCAGTTACGAGACAGCTAGCACAGATACGCAGTATTTT. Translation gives CASSYETASTDTQYF.

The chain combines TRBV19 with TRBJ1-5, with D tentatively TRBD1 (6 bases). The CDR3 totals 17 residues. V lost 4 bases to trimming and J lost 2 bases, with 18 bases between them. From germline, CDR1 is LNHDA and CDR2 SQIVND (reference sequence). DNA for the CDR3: TGTGCCAGTAGTACCCAACCCCCGGACAGACGCAATCAGCCCCAGCATTTT. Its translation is CASSTQPPDRRNQPQHF.

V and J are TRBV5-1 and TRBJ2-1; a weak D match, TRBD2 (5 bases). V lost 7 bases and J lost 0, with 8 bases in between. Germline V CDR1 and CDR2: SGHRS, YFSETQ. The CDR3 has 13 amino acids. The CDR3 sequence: CASGEISYNEQFF. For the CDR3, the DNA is TGCGCCAGCGGGGAGATCTCCTACAATGAGCAGTTCTTC.

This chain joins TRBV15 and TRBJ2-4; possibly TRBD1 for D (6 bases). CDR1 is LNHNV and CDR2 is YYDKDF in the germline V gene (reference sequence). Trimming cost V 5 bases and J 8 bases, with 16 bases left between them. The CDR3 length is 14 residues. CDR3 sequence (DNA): TGTGCCACCAGCCCAGGGGTTGGCGTGGACATTCAGTACTTC. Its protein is CATSPGVGVDIQYF. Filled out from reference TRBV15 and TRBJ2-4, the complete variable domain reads DAMVIQNPRYQVTQFGKPVTLSCSQTLNHNVMYWYQQKSSQAPKLLFHYYDKDFNNEADTPDNFQSRRPNTSFCFLDIRSPGLGDTAMYLCATSPGVGVDIQYFGAGTRLSVL.

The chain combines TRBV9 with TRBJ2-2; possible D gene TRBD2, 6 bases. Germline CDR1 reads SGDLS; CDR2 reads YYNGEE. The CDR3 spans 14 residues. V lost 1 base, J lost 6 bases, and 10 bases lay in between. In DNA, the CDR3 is TGTGCCAGCAGCGTACTTGGGGAGGCCGGGGAGCTGTTTTTT. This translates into CASSVLGEAGELFF.

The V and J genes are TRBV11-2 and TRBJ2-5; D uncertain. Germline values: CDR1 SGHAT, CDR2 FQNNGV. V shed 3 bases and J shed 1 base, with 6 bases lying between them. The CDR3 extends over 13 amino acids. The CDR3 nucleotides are TGTGCCAGCAGCTTCCAGGCCCAAGAGACCCAGTACTTC. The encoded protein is CASSFQAQETQYF.

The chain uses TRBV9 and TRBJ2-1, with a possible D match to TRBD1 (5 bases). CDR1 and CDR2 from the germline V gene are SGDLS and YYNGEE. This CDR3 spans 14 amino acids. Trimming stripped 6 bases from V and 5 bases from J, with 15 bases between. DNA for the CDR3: TGTGCCAGCACCCGATCTGTCAGGGACAATGAGCAGTTCTTC. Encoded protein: CASTRSVRDNEQFF.

CDR3 in DNA: TGTGCCAGCTCCCGAGCCTCAGGGGGCACTGGATACGAGCAGTACTTC. Its translation is CASSRASGGTGYEQYF. The chain carries TRBV2 and TRBJ2-7, with TRBD1 identical over 8 bases. Germline V CDR1 and CDR2: SNHLY, FYNNEI. This CDR3 has 16 amino acids. V shed 8 bases and J 4 bases; nucleotides not matched to a gene: 16.

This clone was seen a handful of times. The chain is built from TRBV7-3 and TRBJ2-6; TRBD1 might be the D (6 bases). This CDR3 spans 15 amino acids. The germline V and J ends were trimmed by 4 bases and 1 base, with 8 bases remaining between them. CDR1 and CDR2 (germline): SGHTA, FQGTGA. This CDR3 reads CASSSGVSGANVLTF. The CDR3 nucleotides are TGTGCCAGCAGCTCAGGGGTATCTGGGGCCAACGTCCTGACTTTC.

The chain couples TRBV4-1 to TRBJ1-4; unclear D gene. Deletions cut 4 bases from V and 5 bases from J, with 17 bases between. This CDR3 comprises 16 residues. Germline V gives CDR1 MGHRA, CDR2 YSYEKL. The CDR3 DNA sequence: TGCGCCAGCAGCCCCCCTGGAGGCGGAGCAAATGAAAAACTGTTTTTT. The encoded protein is CASSPPGGGANEKLFF.

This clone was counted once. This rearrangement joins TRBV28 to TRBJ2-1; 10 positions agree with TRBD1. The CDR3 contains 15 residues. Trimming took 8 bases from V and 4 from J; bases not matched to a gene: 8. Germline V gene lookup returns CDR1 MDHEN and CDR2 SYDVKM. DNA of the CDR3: TGTGCCAGCGGCTACCGGACAGGGGGGTACAATGAGCAGTTCTTC. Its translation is CASGYRTGGYNEQFF.